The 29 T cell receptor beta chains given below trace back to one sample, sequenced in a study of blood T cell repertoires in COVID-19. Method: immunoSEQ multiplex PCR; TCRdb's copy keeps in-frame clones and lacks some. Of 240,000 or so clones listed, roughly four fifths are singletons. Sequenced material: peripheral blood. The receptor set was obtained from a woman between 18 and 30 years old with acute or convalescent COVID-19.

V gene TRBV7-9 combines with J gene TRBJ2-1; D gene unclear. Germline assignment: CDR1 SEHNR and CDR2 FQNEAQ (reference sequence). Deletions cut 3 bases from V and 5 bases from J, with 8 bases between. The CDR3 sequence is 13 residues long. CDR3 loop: CASSLILDNEQFF. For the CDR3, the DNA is TGTGCCAGCAGCTTGATCTTAGACAATGAGCAGTTCTTC.

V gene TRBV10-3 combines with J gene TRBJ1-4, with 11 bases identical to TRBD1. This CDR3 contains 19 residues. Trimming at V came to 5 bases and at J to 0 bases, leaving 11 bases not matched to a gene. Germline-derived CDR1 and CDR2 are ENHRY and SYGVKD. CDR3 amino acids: CAISPGQGALLATNEKLFF. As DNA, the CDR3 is TGTGCCATCAGTCCTGGACAGGGGGCCCTTCTTGCAACTAATGAAAAACTGTTTTTT.

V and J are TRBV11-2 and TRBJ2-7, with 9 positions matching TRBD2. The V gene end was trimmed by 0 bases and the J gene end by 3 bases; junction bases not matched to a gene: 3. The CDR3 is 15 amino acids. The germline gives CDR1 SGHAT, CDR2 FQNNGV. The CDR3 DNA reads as TGTGCCAGCAGCTTAGAAGGCGGGGGGGGCTACGAGCAGTACTTC. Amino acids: CASSLEGGGGYEQYF.

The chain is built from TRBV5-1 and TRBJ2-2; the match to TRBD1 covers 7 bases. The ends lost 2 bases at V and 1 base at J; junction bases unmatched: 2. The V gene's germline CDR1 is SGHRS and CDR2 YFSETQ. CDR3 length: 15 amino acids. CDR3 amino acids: CASSFGTVNTGELFF. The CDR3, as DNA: TGCGCCAGCAGCTTCGGGACAGTGAACACCGGGGAGCTGTTTTTT.

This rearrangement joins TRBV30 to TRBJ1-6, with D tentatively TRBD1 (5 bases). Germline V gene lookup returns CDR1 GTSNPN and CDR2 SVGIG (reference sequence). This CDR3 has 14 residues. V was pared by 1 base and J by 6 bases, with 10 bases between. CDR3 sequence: CAWSEGLLNSPLHF. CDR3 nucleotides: TGTGCCTGGAGTGAGGGACTGCTTAATTCACCCCTCCACTTT.

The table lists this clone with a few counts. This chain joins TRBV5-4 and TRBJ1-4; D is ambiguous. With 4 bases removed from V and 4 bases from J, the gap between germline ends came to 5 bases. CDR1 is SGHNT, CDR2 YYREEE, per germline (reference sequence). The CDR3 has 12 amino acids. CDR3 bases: TGTGCCAGCAGCCAGAATAATGAAAAACTGTTTTTT. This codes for CASSQNNEKLFF.

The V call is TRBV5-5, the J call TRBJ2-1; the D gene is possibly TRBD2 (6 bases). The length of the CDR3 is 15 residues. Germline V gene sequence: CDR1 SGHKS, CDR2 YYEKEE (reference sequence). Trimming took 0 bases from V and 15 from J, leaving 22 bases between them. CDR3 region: CASSLGRVMGEVRFF. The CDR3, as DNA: TGTGCCAGCAGCTTGGGGAGGGTTATGGGGGAAGTCCGGTTCTTC.

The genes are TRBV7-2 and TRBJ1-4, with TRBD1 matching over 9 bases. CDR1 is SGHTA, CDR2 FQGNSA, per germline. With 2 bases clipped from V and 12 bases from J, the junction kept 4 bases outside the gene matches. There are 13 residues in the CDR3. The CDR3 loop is CASSLRQGDELFF. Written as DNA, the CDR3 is TGTGCCAGCAGCTTAAGACAGGGGGACGAACTGTTTTTT.

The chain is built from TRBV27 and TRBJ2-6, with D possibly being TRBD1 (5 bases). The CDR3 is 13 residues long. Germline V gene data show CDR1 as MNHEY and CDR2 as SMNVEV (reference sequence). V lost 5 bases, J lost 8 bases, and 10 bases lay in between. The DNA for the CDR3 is TGTGCCAGCAGTAAACAGGTAACCAACGTCCTGACTTTC. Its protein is CASSKQVTNVLTF.

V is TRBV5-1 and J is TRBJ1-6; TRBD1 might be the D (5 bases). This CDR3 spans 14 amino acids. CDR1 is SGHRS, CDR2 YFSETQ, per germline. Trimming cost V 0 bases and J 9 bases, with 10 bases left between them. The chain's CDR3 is CASSLETVFSPLHF. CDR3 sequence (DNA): TGCGCCAGCAGCTTGGAGACAGTTTTTTCACCCCTCCACTTT.

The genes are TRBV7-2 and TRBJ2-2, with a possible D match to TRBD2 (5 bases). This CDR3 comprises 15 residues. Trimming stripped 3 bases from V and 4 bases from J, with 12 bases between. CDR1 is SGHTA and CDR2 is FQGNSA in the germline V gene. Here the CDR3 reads CASSLRSAPTGELFF. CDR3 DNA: TGTGCCAGCAGCTTGCGTAGCGCACCCACCGGGGAGCTGTTTTTT.

In DNA, the CDR3 is TGTGCCAGCAGTTTAGATGGGGGGTTCGGAAACACCATATATTTT. It specifies CASSLDGGFGNTIYF. The chain recombines TRBV27 with TRBJ1-3, with D perhaps TRBD1 (5 bases). CDR1 and CDR2 from the germline V gene are MNHEY and SMNVEV (reference sequence). There are 15 residues in the CDR3. The ends were cut back, 2 bases at V and 4 bases at J, with 12 bases in the middle.

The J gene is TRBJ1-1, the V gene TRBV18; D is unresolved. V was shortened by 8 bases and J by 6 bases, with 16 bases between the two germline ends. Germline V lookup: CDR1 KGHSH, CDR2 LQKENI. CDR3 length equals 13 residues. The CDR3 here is CASARSEWSEAFF. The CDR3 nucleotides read TGTGCCAGCGCCAGGTCCGAATGGTCTGAAGCTTTCTTT. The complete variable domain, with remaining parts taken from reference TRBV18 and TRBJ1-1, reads NAGVMQNPRHLVRRRGQEARLRCSPMKGHSHVYWYRQLPEEGLKFMVYLQKENIIDESGMPKERFSAEFPKEGPSILRIQQVVRGDSAAYFCASARSEWSEAFFGQGTRLTVV.

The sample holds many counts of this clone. The CDR3 is CASSLRGLGTGAGNTIYF. DNA for the CDR3: TGTGCCAGCAGTTTAAGAGGGCTGGGTACAGGGGCCGGAAACACCATATATTTT. The chain recombines TRBV28 with TRBJ1-3, with 7 positions matching TRBD1. Trimming took 2 bases from V and 4 from J; bases not matched to a gene: 14. The length of the CDR3 is 18 residues. In germline, CDR1 is MDHEN, CDR2 SYDVKM.

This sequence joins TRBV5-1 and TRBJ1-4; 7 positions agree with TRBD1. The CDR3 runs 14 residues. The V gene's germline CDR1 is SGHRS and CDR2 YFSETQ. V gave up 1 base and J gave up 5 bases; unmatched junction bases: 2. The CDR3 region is CASSLNRGNEKLFF. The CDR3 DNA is TGCGCCAGCAGCTTGAACAGGGGAAATGAAAAACTGTTTTTT.

The DNA for the CDR3 is TGTGCCAGCAGTTCATATTACCGGGACAGGGGGTTTGGCTACACCTTC. Its translation: CASSSYYRDRGFGYTF. The rearrangement links TRBV27 to TRBJ1-2; 11 positions agree with TRBD1. The CDR3 covers 16 residues. With 4 bases clipped from V and 7 bases from J, the junction kept 11 bases outside the gene matches. Germline-derived CDR1 and CDR2 are MNHEY and SMNVEV (reference sequence).

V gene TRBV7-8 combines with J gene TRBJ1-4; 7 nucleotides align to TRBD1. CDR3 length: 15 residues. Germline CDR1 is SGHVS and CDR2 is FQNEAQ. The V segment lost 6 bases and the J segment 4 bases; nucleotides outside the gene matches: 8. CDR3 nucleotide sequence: TGTGCCAGCAGAATTAAGGGACAGAGTAATGAAAAACTGTTTTTT. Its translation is CASRIKGQSNEKLFF.

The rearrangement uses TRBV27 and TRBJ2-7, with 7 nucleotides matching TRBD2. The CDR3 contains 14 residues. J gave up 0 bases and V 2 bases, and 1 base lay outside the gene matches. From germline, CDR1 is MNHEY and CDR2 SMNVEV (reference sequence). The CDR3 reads CASSLRDYSYEQYF. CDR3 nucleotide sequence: TGTGCCAGCAGTTTACGGGACTACTCCTACGAGCAGTACTTC.

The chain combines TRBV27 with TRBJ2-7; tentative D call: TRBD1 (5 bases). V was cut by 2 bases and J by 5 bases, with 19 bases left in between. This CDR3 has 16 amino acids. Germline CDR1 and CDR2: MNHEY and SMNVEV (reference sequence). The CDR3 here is CASSLTARAPFNEQYF. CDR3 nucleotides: TGTGCCAGCAGTTTAACGGCCAGGGCACCTTTCAACGAGCAGTACTTC.

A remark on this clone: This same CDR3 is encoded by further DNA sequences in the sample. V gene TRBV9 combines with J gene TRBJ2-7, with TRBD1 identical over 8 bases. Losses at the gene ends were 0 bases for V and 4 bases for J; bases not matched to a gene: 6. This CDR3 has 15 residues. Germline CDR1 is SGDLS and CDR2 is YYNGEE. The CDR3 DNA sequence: TGTGCCAGCAGCGTAGGGGGGACAGGAGCTTACGAGCAGTACTTC. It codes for CASSVGGTGAYEQYF.

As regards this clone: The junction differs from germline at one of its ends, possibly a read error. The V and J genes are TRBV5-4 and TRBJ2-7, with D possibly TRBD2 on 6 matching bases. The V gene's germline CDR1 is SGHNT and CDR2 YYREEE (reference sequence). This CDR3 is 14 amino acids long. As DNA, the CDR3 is TGTACCAGCAGCTTCAGCGGGCGGGCCAGCGAGCAGTACTTC. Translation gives CTSSFSGRASEQYF.

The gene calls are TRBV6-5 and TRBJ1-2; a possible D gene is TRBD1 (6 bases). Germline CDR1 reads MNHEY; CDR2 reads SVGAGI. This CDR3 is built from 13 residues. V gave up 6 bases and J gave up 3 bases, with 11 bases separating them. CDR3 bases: TGTGCCAGCAGCGATGGACAGCACTATGGCTACACCTTC. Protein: CASSDGQHYGYTF.

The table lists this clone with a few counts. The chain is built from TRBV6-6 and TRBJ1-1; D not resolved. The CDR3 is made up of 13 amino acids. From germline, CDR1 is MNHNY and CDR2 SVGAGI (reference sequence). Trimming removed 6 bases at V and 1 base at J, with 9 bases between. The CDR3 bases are TGTGCCAGCAGCTCCTACGGGAACACTGAAGCTTTCTTT. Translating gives CASSSYGNTEAFF.

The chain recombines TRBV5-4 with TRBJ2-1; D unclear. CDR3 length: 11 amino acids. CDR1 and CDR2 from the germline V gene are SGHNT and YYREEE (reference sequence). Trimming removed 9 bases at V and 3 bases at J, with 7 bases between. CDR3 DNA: TGTGCCACCGTCTTCTACAATGAGCAGTTCTTC. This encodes CATVFYNEQFF. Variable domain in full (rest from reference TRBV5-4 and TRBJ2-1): ETGVTQSPTHLIKTRGQQVTLRCSSQSGHNTVSWYQQALGQGPQFIFQYYREEENGRGNFPPRFSGLQFPNYSSELNVNALELDDSALYLCATVFYNEQFFGPGTRLTVL.

CDR3 nucleotides: TGTGCCAGCACTGCAACTAATGAAAAACTGTTTTTT. Amino acid sequence: CASTATNEKLFF. The chain carries TRBV28 and TRBJ1-4; no clear D. This CDR3 region has 12 residues. V lost 7 bases, J lost 0 bases, and 3 bases lay in between. Germline CDR1 MDHEN, CDR2 SYDVKM.

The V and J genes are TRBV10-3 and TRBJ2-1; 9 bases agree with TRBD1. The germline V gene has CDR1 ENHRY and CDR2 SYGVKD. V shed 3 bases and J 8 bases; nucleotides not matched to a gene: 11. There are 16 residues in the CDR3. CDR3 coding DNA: TGTGCCATCAGTGATACAGGGGGCTTTGGGAGTGATGAGCAGTTCTTC. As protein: CAISDTGGFGSDEQFF.

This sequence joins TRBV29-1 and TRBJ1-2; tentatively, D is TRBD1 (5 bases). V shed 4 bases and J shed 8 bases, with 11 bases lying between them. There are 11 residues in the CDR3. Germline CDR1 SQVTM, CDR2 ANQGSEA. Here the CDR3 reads CSVAGFGGYTF. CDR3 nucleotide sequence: TGCAGCGTTGCAGGGTTCGGCGGCTACACCTTC.

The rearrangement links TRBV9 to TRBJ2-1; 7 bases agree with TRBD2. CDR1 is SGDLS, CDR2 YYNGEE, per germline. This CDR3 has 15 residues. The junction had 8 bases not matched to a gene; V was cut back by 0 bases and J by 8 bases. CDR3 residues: CASSVVGGSTDEQFF. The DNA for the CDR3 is TGTGCCAGCAGCGTAGTCGGCGGGAGCACAGATGAGCAGTTCTTC.

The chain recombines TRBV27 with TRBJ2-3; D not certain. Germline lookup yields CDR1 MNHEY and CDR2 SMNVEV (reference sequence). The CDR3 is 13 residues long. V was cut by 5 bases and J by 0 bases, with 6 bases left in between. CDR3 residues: CASSPSSTDTQYF. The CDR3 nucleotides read TGTGCCAGCAGTCCTTCTAGCACAGATACGCAGTATTTT.